This TCR beta chain was identified in a study of cytomegalovirus exposure and HLA in healthy donors. PCR was performed using 60 Vbeta and 13 Jbeta primers. Data came from immunoSEQ multiplex PCR; TCRdb stores just in-frame clones and leaves some out. Among about 170,000 clones listed, approximately 59% were seen once. In this sample, this clone turned up a few times. This TCR derives from a man in his forties in good health and CMV-seronegative. Sequencing was performed on PBMCs.

The CDR3 coding sequence is TGTGCCATCACAGTTCGTAACAATGAGCAGTTCTTC. Encoded protein: CAITVRNNEQFF. V and J are TRBV10-3 and TRBJ2-1; no firm D call. CDR1 ENHRY and CDR2 SYGVKD come from the germline V gene. The CDR3 is 12 residues long. Between the trimmed V and J ends, which lost 7 bases and 5 bases, there was a span of 9 bases.